The 2 T cell receptor beta chains below come from one sample, sequenced in a study of shared clonotypes between healthy human individuals. Sequenced by immunoSEQ multiplex PCR; TCRdb stores in-frame clones only, minus some. The sample includes some 2.4 million clones, roughly 93% of them seen just once. The sequencing input was naive CD4+ T cells from PBMCs. Subset here: CD45RA+ positively selected. The receptor set was obtained from a man younger than 30 in good health. Some clones in this sample may be carry-over from other donors' samples.

On this clone: This specimen includes other DNA sequences encoding the same CDR3. As DNA, the CDR3 is TGCGCCAGCAGCTTGGGTTCTTCGGGGGGGACAGATACGCAGTATTTT. As protein: CASSLGSSGGTDTQYF. This chain uses TRBV5-1 with TRBJ2-3, with 8 bases identical to TRBD2. Trimming took 0 bases from V and 3 from J; bases not matched to a gene: 6. CDR3 size: 16 residues. Germline assignment: CDR1 SGHRS and CDR2 YFSETQ.

This sequence joins TRBV5-1 and TRBJ2-7, with TRBD1 identical over 10 bases. V dropped 3 bases and J dropped 3; count of bases not matched to a gene: 6. Germline loops: CDR1 SGHRS, CDR2 YFSETQ. The CDR3 extends over 15 amino acids. The CDR3 DNA reads as TGCGCCAGCAGCTCCACGCGGACAGGGGGCTACGAGCAGTACTTC. Encoded protein: CASSSTRTGGYEQYF.